One sample yielded the 32 T cell receptor beta chains listed below, sequenced in a study of CD8 T cells in ankylosing spondylitis. One entry per CDR3 protein, called by TCRdb with MiXCR from the 5' RACE reads. The table includes some 140,000 distinct CDR3 sequences, about 7.3% detected once. The specimen was blood, either unsorted or a sorted T cell fraction (not recorded which). These receptors were obtained from a female donor with ankylosing spondylitis or in good health (not recorded which).

This clonotype was counted ten times or more. V usage is TRBV20-1 and J usage is TRBJ2-4; D assignment may be TRBD1 or TRBD2 (5 bases each). This CDR3 is built from 13 residues. V was shortened by 7 bases and J by 7 bases, with 17 bases between the two germline ends. CDR1 and CDR2 from the germline V gene are DFQATT and SNEGSKA (reference sequence). The CDR3: CSGTGPSGNIQYF. DNA of the CDR3: TGCAGTGGGACGGGACCCTCGGGGAACATTCAGTACTTC.

Of note for this clonotype: It may be a read error: a sequence one base away is much more abundant. The chain couples TRBV6-1 to TRBJ1-1; perhaps TRBD1 as D (6 bases). Germline V gene sequence: CDR1 MNHNS, CDR2 SASEGT. CDR3 length: 13 amino acids. The CDR3 coding sequence is TGTGCCAGCAGTGAGAGCCGGGACACTGGAGCTTTCTTT. It encodes CASSESRDTGAFF.

In this sample, this clonotype turned up many times. In nucleotides, the CDR3 is TGTGCCACCAGCAGAGGACAGGGGGCCGATTATAGCAATCAGCCCCAGCATTTT. Translating it yields CATSRGQGADYSNQPQHF. This rearrangement joins TRBV15 to TRBJ1-5; 10 bases are shared with TRBD1. The V gene's germline CDR1 is LNHNV and CDR2 YYDKDF (reference sequence). CDR3 length: 18 residues. J was trimmed by 0 bases and V by 1 base; bases with no gene match: 6. The variable domain in full, with the rest retrieved from reference TRBV15 and TRBJ1-5, is DAMVIQNPRYQVTQFGKPVTLSCSQTLNHNVMYWYQQKSSQAPKLLFHYYDKDFNNEADTPDNFQSRRPNTSFCFLDIRSPGLGDTAMYLCATSRGQGADYSNQPQHFGDGTRLSIL.

The table lists this clonotype with many counts. V and J are TRBV7-2 and TRBJ1-2; 8 bases map to TRBD1. The CDR3 has 17 residues. Germline CDR1 reads SGHTA; CDR2 reads FQGNSA. V shed 2 bases and J 3 bases; nucleotides not matched to a gene: 11. The CDR3 spells CASSLLSMAGGDYGYTF. The DNA for the CDR3 is TGTGCCAGCAGCTTACTTAGTATGGCAGGGGGCGACTATGGCTACACCTTC.

The chain links TRBV4-2 to TRBJ2-5; the match to TRBD1 covers 8 bases. The CDR3 totals 15 residues. J gave up 5 bases and V 1 base, and 6 bases lay outside the gene matches. In germline, CDR1 is LGHNA, CDR2 YNFKEQ. The CDR3 protein is CASSQVMRQGETQYF. In DNA, the CDR3 is TGTGCCAGCAGCCAAGTGATGAGACAGGGGGAGACCCAGTACTTC.

This clonotype has a count of ten or more. The V gene is TRBV20-1, the J gene TRBJ2-7, with D possibly being TRBD2 (6 bases). The ends were cut back, 0 bases at V and 5 bases at J, with 17 bases in the middle. CDR3 size: 15 residues. CDR1 and CDR2 from the germline V gene are DFQATT and SNEGSKA (reference sequence). The chain's CDR3 is CSARDHGGLGDEQYF. The CDR3 DNA reads TGCAGTGCTAGAGATCATGGAGGGTTGGGGGACGAGCAGTACTTC.

At least ten counts were recorded for this clonotype. The chain carries TRBV5-1 and TRBJ2-2; 8 nucleotides align to TRBD2. The CDR3 runs to 15 residues. Germline CDR1 SGHRS, CDR2 YFSETQ. The V segment lost 2 bases and the J segment 5 bases; nucleotides outside the gene matches: 5. The CDR3 sequence: CASSFGLAETGELFF. The CDR3 DNA is TGCGCCAGCAGCTTCGGACTAGCAGAGACCGGGGAGCTGTTTTTT.

This clonotype was seen at least ten times. This rearrangement joins TRBV29-1 to TRBJ1-1, with D maybe TRBD1 (6 bases). Germline CDR1 and CDR2: SQVTM and ANQGSEA. The CDR3 has 14 residues. V was trimmed by 3 bases and J by 3 bases, leaving 14 bases between them. The CDR3 reads CSVDSGGRDTEAFF. For the CDR3, the DNA is TGCAGCGTTGACAGCGGGGGCAGGGACACTGAAGCTTTCTTT.

This clonotype was observed at least ten times. J is TRBJ1-6 and V is TRBV6-5, with 10 bases matching TRBD1. CDR1 is MNHEY and CDR2 is SVGAGI in the germline V gene. The junction had 5 bases not matched to a gene; V was cut back by 4 bases and J by 8 bases. The CDR3 extends over 15 amino acids. The CDR3 is CASSFSGTGDSPLHF. CDR3 nucleotides: TGTGCCAGCAGTTTCTCCGGGACAGGGGATTCACCCCTCCACTTT.

There are many counts of this clonotype. V usage is TRBV25-1 and J usage is TRBJ2-6, with D possibly matching TRBD1 (6 bases). The CDR3 extends over 19 amino acids. Trimming left V 3 bases short and J 0 bases short, with 18 bases between. From germline, CDR1 is MGHDK and CDR2 SYGVNS. Here the CDR3 DNA reads TGTGCCAGCAGTGATCCCGATCAGGGGCACCACTCTGGGGCCAACGTCCTGACTTTC. Protein product: CASSDPDQGHHSGANVLTF.

This clonotype was picked up many times. The chain carries TRBV20-1 and TRBJ2-1; D unclear. Per germline, CDR1 DFQATT and CDR2 SNEGSKA (reference sequence). Trimming left V 5 bases short and J 12 bases short, with 20 bases between. This CDR3 has 13 amino acids. CDR3 sequence (DNA): TGCAGTGCTCCCCACGACTCGACAATGGGGCAGTTCTTC. It encodes CSAPHDSTMGQFF.

The rearrangement links TRBV5-1 to TRBJ2-7; D is perhaps TRBD1 (6 bases). The CDR3 covers 15 residues. Trimming left V 4 bases short and J 0 bases short, with 14 bases between. Germline V lookup: CDR1 SGHRS, CDR2 YFSETQ. CDR3 DNA sequence: TGCGCCAGCAGCATGGACAGTCCCAGCTCCTACGAGCAGTACTTC. It translates to CASSMDSPSSYEQYF. The variable domain in full, completed from reference TRBV5-1 and TRBJ2-7, reads KAGVTQTPRYLIKTRGQQVTLSCSPISGHRSVSWYQQTPGQGLQFLFEYFSETQRNKGNFPGRFSGRQFSNSRSEMNVSTLELGDSALYLCASSMDSPSSYEQYFGPGTRLTVT.

This clonotype has at least ten counts. This sequence joins TRBV10-3 and TRBJ2-2, with D perhaps matching TRBD1 (6 bases). The CDR3 loop spans 14 amino acids. The germline CDR1 and CDR2 sequences are ENHRY and SYGVKD. The V end lost 6 bases, the J end lost 5 bases, and 13 bases lay between the germline ends. CDR3: CAIRETGGTGELFF. The DNA for the CDR3 is TGTGCCATCAGAGAGACAGGAGGTACCGGGGAGCTGTTTTTT.

This clonotype was found many times. The V call is TRBV7-9, the J call TRBJ2-1; the D is unclear. V shed 5 bases and J shed 9 bases, with 5 bases lying between them. Germline V CDR1 and CDR2: SEHNR, FQNEAQ (reference sequence). The CDR3 spans 10 residues. Here the CDR3 DNA reads TGTGCCAGCAGCCCTGTTGAGCAGTTCTTC. Protein sequence: CASSPVEQFF.

This clonotype was counted many times. V is TRBV4-1 and J is TRBJ1-2, with TRBD1 matching over 8 bases. CDR1 and CDR2 (germline): MGHRA, YSYEKL. The CDR3 is 16 amino acids. The V gene end was trimmed by 3 bases and the J gene end by 1 base; junction bases not matched to a gene: 7. Here the CDR3 DNA reads TGCGCCAGCAGCCAGGGGCAGGGGGCATATAACTATGGCTACACCTTC. It is translated as CASSQGQGAYNYGYTF.

Ten or more counts support this clonotype. The chain carries TRBV5-1 and TRBJ1-2; TRBD1 matches 7 bases. With V trimmed by 0 bases and J by 6 bases, 5 bases remained unmatched. Per the germline V gene, CDR1 is SGHRS and CDR2 is YFSETQ. This CDR3 is 14 amino acids long. For the CDR3, the DNA is TGCGCCAGCAGCTTGGGGGACAGCAGAAATGGCTACACCTTC. This codes for CASSLGDSRNGYTF.

The chain couples TRBV5-1 to TRBJ1-2; TRBD1 matches 7 bases. Germline V gene lookup returns CDR1 SGHRS and CDR2 YFSETQ. CDR3 length: 14 residues. V lost 0 bases and J lost 4; bases outside the gene matches: 3. CDR3 sequence reads: CASSLGDRAYGYTF. The CDR3, as DNA: TGCGCCAGCAGCTTGGGGGACAGAGCCTATGGCTACACCTTC.

Many counts were recorded for this clonotype. The junction departs from the called germline gene at one end, perhaps through a read error. CDR3 region: CASSLAPRETQYF. DNA of the CDR3: TGCGCCAGCAGCTTGGCTCCCAGAGAGACCCAGTACTTC. The chain carries TRBV7-2 and TRBJ2-5; D not resolved. CDR1 is SGHTA, CDR2 FQGNSA, per germline. CDR3 length: 13 amino acids.

This clonotype was detected many times. This chain connects TRBV7-6 to TRBJ1-1; tentative D call: TRBD1 (5 bases). Germline loops: CDR1 SGHVS, CDR2 FNYEAQ. V lost 2 bases, J lost 1 base, and 11 bases lay in between. The CDR3 contains 15 residues. In nucleotides, the CDR3 is TGTGCCAGCAGCTTATACTACGGGGCGAACACTGAAGCTTTCTTT. Protein sequence: CASSLYYGANTEAFF.

This clonotype was counted at least ten times. The rearrangement links TRBV7-6 to TRBJ1-1, with 7 bases lining up with TRBD1. The CDR3 length is 14 residues. Germline CDR1 and CDR2: SGHVS and FNYEAQ. V lost 8 bases to trimming and J lost 3 bases; unmatched junction nucleotides: 9. CDR3 protein: CASGSYRGDTEAFF. In DNA, the CDR3 is TGTGCCAGCGGTTCCTACAGGGGCGACACTGAAGCTTTCTTT.

This clonotype appeared many times. The chain joins TRBV6-1 to TRBJ1-2; 8 bases map to TRBD1. Germline loops: CDR1 MNHNS, CDR2 SASEGT. CDR3 length: 14 amino acids. J was trimmed by 4 bases and V by 6 bases; bases with no gene match: 7. The CDR3 spells CASRDRGLGYGYTF. The CDR3 DNA sequence: TGTGCCAGCAGAGACAGGGGTCTGGGCTATGGCTACACCTTC.

This clonotype has a count of ten or more. The CDR3: CSVEESGPNIQYF. For the CDR3, the DNA is TGCAGCGTTGAAGAGAGCGGACCGAACATTCAGTACTTC. The V gene is TRBV29-1, the J gene TRBJ2-4; TRBD2 might be the D (5 bases). Per germline, CDR1 SQVTM and CDR2 ANQGSEA. The V end lost 0 bases, the J end lost 7 bases, and 10 bases lay between the germline ends. The CDR3 runs 13 residues.

This clonotype was seen ten or more times. The rearrangement joins TRBV6-1 to TRBJ2-7; D remains unclear. V was pared by 7 bases and J by 0 bases, with 19 bases between. CDR3 size: 16 residues. Germline values: CDR1 MNHNS, CDR2 SASEGT. The chain's CDR3 is CASKGTQTLSSYEQYF. CDR3 bases: TGTGCCAGCAAGGGAACCCAGACTCTCAGCTCCTACGAGCAGTACTTC.

This clonotype appeared many times. The chain is built from TRBV20-1 and TRBJ1-2; the match to TRBD1 covers 10 bases. This CDR3 contains 17 residues. From germline, CDR1 is DFQATT and CDR2 SNEGSKA (reference sequence). V was pared by 0 bases and J by 3 bases, with 10 bases of the junction left unmatched. Here the CDR3 DNA reads TGCAGTGCTAGAGATCGGGGCAGGGACAGGGGCTACTATGGCTACACCTTC. The encoded protein is CSARDRGRDRGYYGYTF.

This clonotype was found many times. The chain has TRBV29-1 and TRBJ1-1; D perhaps matches TRBD1 (5 bases). Trimming cost V 0 bases and J 10 bases, with 21 bases left between them. The CDR3 is 15 residues long. CDR1 and CDR2 from the germline V gene are SQVTM and ANQGSEA. The CDR3 nucleotides are TGCAGCGTTGAAGATGACACTACGGCAGCCGGGGGAGCTTTCTTT. The encoded protein is CSVEDDTTAAGGAFF.

This clonotype was picked up many times. The chain carries TRBV4-1 and TRBJ2-7; perhaps TRBD1 as D (6 bases). This CDR3 comprises 16 residues. Germline-derived CDR1 and CDR2 are MGHRA and YSYEKL. V lost 0 bases and J 4 bases, leaving 16 bases between the germline ends. The CDR3 sequence: CASSQDIGGTLYEQYF. CDR3 DNA sequence: TGCGCCAGCAGCCAAGATATAGGGGGAACCCTGTACGAGCAGTACTTC.

This clonotype was counted many times. The rearrangement uses TRBV5-1 and TRBJ2-7, with 11 positions matching TRBD2. This CDR3 contains 15 residues. Germline V gene lookup returns CDR1 SGHRS and CDR2 YFSETQ. V gave up 3 bases and J gave up 2 bases; unmatched junction bases: 4. CDR3 amino acids: CASSSGTSGTYEQYF. The CDR3 DNA follows: TGCGCCAGCAGCTCCGGGACTAGCGGCACCTACGAGCAGTACTTC.

This clonotype came up many times. The gene calls are TRBV6-1 and TRBJ2-7, with TRBD1 matching over 7 bases. J was trimmed by 2 bases and V by 4 bases; bases with no gene match: 5. CDR3 length: 14 amino acids. Germline CDR1 reads MNHNS; CDR2 reads SASEGT. As DNA, the CDR3 is TGTGCCAGCAGTGTTGGGACAGTTACCTACGAGCAGTACTTC. Translated, it gives CASSVGTVTYEQYF.

The chain joins TRBV29-1 to TRBJ2-7; a possible D gene is TRBD1 (5 bases). Trimming removed 1 base from V and 3 bases from J, with 16 bases in between. Germline-derived CDR1 and CDR2 are SQVTM and ANQGSEA. The CDR3 extends over 15 amino acids. The CDR3 reads CSVEVAGSPYYEQYF. The CDR3 bases are TGCAGCGTTGAAGTAGCAGGGTCCCCCTACTACGAGCAGTACTTC.

This clonotype occurred many times. The chain employs TRBV20-1 and TRBJ2-1; the match to TRBD1 covers 7 bases. This CDR3 has 13 amino acids. CDR1 is DFQATT, CDR2 SNEGSKA, per germline (reference sequence). V lost 5 bases to trimming and J lost 6 bases; unmatched junction nucleotides: 7. Written as DNA, the CDR3 is TGCAGTGCTGTCCTGACAGGGACCAATGAGCAGTTCTTC. Residues: CSAVLTGTNEQFF.

This clonotype was seen repeatedly, ten times or more. The chain uses TRBV3-1 and TRBJ1-3; the D is unclear. In germline, CDR1 is LGHDT, CDR2 YNNKEL (reference sequence). The V end lost 1 base, the J end lost 0 bases, and 7 bases lay between the germline ends. This CDR3 has 15 residues. In DNA form, the CDR3 reads TGTGCCAGCAGCCAAGTCCACAACTCTGGAAACACCATATATTTT. Protein: CASSQVHNSGNTIYF.

This clonotype was counted many times. The V call is TRBV9, the J call TRBJ2-5; possibly TRBD1 for D (5 bases). The CDR3 is 15 residues long. V lost 0 bases to trimming and J lost 5 bases, with 14 bases between them. Per the germline V gene, CDR1 is SGDLS and CDR2 is YYNGEE. The CDR3 DNA reads TGTGCCAGCAGCGTAGCTAGGACAAGTTGGGAGACCCAGTACTTC. This codes for CASSVARTSWETQYF. Full variable domain (remainder filled in from reference TRBV9 and TRBJ2-5): DSGVTQTPKHLITATGQRVTLRCSPRSGDLSVYWYQQSLDQGLQFLIQYYNGEERAKGNILERFSAQQFPDLHSELNLSSLELGDSALYFCASSVARTSWETQYFGPGTRLLVL.